These T cell receptor beta chains were read from a single sample in a study of blood T cell repertoires in COVID-19. TCRdb's table, derived via immunoSEQ multiplex PCR, lists solely in-frame clones and lacks some. The sample holds under 200,000 clones, 70% to 90% seen once. Sample: peripheral blood. The receptor set was obtained from a man aged 35-49 years with acute or convalescent COVID-19. Both conserved end residues are part of each CDR3. Each record gives: clone size, D gene, V gene, J gene, CDR3 protein, CDR3 DNA. D genes are given only for firm matches. Rows may omit the clone size; those that give it use once, few, many or a size class.

abundance: .
d_gene: .
v_gene: TRBV11-2
j_gene: TRBJ1-1
CDR3aa: CASSLKQVEAFF
CDR3nt: TGTGCCAGCAGCTTAAAACAGGTTGAAGCTTTCTTT

abundance: once
d_gene: .
v_gene: TRBV6-5
j_gene: TRBJ1-1
CDR3aa: CASSATGGSTEAFF
CDR3nt: TGTGCCAGCAGCGCCACGGGAGGGAGCACTGAAGCTTTCTTT

abundance: .
d_gene: .
v_gene: TRBV19
j_gene: TRBJ2-5
CDR3aa: CASSINVGGGQETQYF
CDR3nt: TGTGCCAGTAGTATAAATGTAGGGGGGGGTCAAGAGACCCAGTACTTC

abundance: .
d_gene: .
v_gene: TRBV9
j_gene: TRBJ2-1
CDR3aa: CASSVEGGGGMDEQFF
CDR3nt: TGTGCCAGCAGCGTAGAGGGCGGCGGGGGCATGGATGAGCAGTTCTTC

abundance: .
d_gene: .
v_gene: TRBV5-1
j_gene: TRBJ1-1
CDR3aa: CASSLDRGTEAFF
CDR3nt: TGCGCCAGCAGCTTAGACCGGGGAACTGAAGCTTTCTTT

abundance: .
d_gene: TRBD2
v_gene: TRBV27
j_gene: TRBJ2-3
CDR3aa: CASSLLGGDLWDTQYF
CDR3nt: TGTGCCAGCAGTTTACTCGGGGGGGATCTGTGGGATACGCAGTATTTT

abundance: .
d_gene: TRBD1
v_gene: TRBV7-2
j_gene: TRBJ1-2
CDR3aa: CASSLGLDRAYTF
CDR3nt: TGTGCCAGCAGCTTAGGCCTCGACAGGGCTTACACCTTC

abundance: once
d_gene: .
v_gene: TRBV20-1
j_gene: TRBJ1-1
CDR3aa: CSASAPENTEAFF
CDR3nt: TGCAGTGCTAGTGCACCAGAGAACACTGAAGCTTTCTTT

abundance: .
d_gene: .
v_gene: TRBV5-4
j_gene: TRBJ1-1
CDR3aa: CASSLGGNTEAFF
CDR3nt: TGTGCCAGCAGCTTGGGCGGGAACACTGAAGCTTTCTTT

abundance: once
d_gene: TRBD1
v_gene: TRBV7-2
j_gene: TRBJ2-7
CDR3aa: CASSWDGTGYYEQYF
CDR3nt: TGTGCCAGCAGCTGGGATGGGACAGGGTACTACGAGCAGTACTTC

abundance: .
d_gene: .
v_gene: TRBV7-2
j_gene: TRBJ2-5
CDR3aa: CASSLGQQETQYF
CDR3nt: TGTGCCAGCAGCTTGGGACAACAAGAGACCCAGTACTTC

abundance: .
d_gene: TRBD1
v_gene: TRBV11-2
j_gene: TRBJ2-3
CDR3aa: CASSGDGTVDTQYF
CDR3nt: TGTGCCAGCAGCGGGGATGGGACAGTCGATACGCAGTATTTT

abundance: .
d_gene: TRBD1
v_gene: TRBV20-1
j_gene: TRBJ1-5
CDR3aa: CSASGGQGIFGQPQHF
CDR3nt: TGCAGTGCTAGTGGGGGACAGGGTATCTTCGGACAGCCCCAGCATTTT

abundance: .
d_gene: .
v_gene: TRBV12-2
j_gene: TRBJ1-5
CDR3aa: CASGGVPSNQPQHF
CDR3nt: TGTGCAAGTGGCGGCGTGCCTTCCAATCAGCCCCAGCATTTT

abundance: .
d_gene: .
v_gene: TRBV11-2
j_gene: TRBJ2-2
CDR3aa: CASSLDGSSHTGELFF
CDR3nt: TGTGCCAGCAGCTTAGATGGTAGCTCGCACACCGGGGAGCTGTTTTTT

abundance: .
d_gene: .
v_gene: TRBV3-1/TRBV3-2
j_gene: TRBJ2-7
CDR3aa: CASSRMDSLYF
CDR3nt: TGTGCCAGCAGCCGGATGGACAGTCTGTACTTC

abundance: .
d_gene: .
v_gene: TRBV30
j_gene: TRBJ2-2
CDR3aa: CACTQTGELFF
CDR3nt: TGTGCCTGCACTCAAACCGGGGAGCTGTTTTTT

abundance: .
d_gene: .
v_gene: TRBV6-2/TRBV6-3
j_gene: TRBJ2-1
CDR3aa: CASSYSTGDEQFF
CDR3nt: TGTGCCAGCAGTTACTCGACGGGGGATGAGCAGTTCTTC

abundance: .
d_gene: .
v_gene: TRBV2
j_gene: TRBJ2-7
CDR3aa: CASTEYRTSYEQYF
CDR3nt: TGTGCCAGCACCGAGTATCGAACCTCCTACGAGCAGTACTTC

abundance: .
d_gene: .
v_gene: TRBV5-4
j_gene: TRBJ1-1
CDR3aa: CASSLVWAADTEAFF
CDR3nt: TGTGCCAGCAGCTTGGTGTGGGCAGCCGACACTGAAGCTTTCTTT

abundance: .
d_gene: .
v_gene: TRBV12-3/TRBV12-4
j_gene: TRBJ2-3
CDR3aa: CASSVAHRDTQYF
CDR3nt: TGTGCCAGCAGTGTAGCCCACAGAGATACGCAGTATTTT

abundance: .
d_gene: .
v_gene: TRBV9
j_gene: TRBJ2-1
CDR3aa: CASSVARSANEQFF
CDR3nt: TGTGCCAGCAGCGTAGCCCGGAGTGCCAATGAGCAGTTCTTC

abundance: .
d_gene: TRBD1
v_gene: TRBV19
j_gene: TRBJ1-6
CDR3aa: CASSQDRVNSPLHF
CDR3nt: TGTGCCAGTAGCCAGGACAGGGTTAATTCACCCCTCCACTTT

abundance: .
d_gene: .
v_gene: TRBV6-2/TRBV6-3
j_gene: TRBJ2-7
CDR3aa: CASSYSGAVVEQYF
CDR3nt: TGTGCCAGCAGTTACTCAGGGGCGGTAGTAGAGCAGTACTTC

abundance: .
d_gene: .
v_gene: TRBV21-1
j_gene: TRBJ1-3
CDR3aa: CASRDSSGNTIYF
CDR3nt: TGTGCCAGCAGGGACAGCTCTGGAAACACCATATATTTT

abundance: .
d_gene: TRBD2
v_gene: TRBV4-3
j_gene: TRBJ2-5
CDR3aa: CASSQARGGALGETQYF
CDR3nt: TGCGCCAGCAGCCAAGCCCGCGGGGGGGCCTTGGGGGAGACCCAGTACTTC

abundance: .
d_gene: TRBD1
v_gene: TRBV19
j_gene: TRBJ1-5
CDR3aa: CASSPTGLENQPQHF
CDR3nt: TGTGCCAGTAGTCCGACAGGGCTAGAGAATCAGCCCCAGCATTTT

abundance: .
d_gene: .
v_gene: TRBV5-4
j_gene: TRBJ2-5
CDR3aa: CASSSVPGDQYF
CDR3nt: TGTGCCAGCAGTTCAGTACCCGGGGACCAGTACTTC

abundance: .
d_gene: .
v_gene: TRBV19
j_gene: TRBJ2-3
CDR3aa: CATTPWASTDTQYF
CDR3nt: TGTGCCACCACACCCTGGGCGAGCACAGATACGCAGTATTTT

abundance: few
d_gene: .
v_gene: TRBV6-5
j_gene: TRBJ2-2
CDR3aa: CASTAGGDTGELFF
CDR3nt: TGTGCCAGCACCGCGGGCGGGGACACCGGGGAGCTGTTTTTT

abundance: .
d_gene: .
v_gene: TRBV30
j_gene: TRBJ2-1
CDR3aa: CAWSVRVDEQFF
CDR3nt: TGTGCCTGGAGTGTACGAGTCGATGAGCAGTTCTTC

abundance: .
d_gene: .
v_gene: TRBV6-1
j_gene: TRBJ1-5
CDR3aa: CASSERVGSNQPQHF
CDR3nt: TGTGCCAGCAGTGAACGGGTCGGGAGCAATCAGCCCCAGCATTTT

abundance: .
d_gene: .
v_gene: TRBV7-2
j_gene: TRBJ2-2
CDR3aa: CASSPSGNRGTGELFF
CDR3nt: TGTGCCAGCAGCCCTAGCGGAAACAGGGGGACCGGGGAGCTGTTTTTT

abundance: few
d_gene: .
v_gene: TRBV9
j_gene: TRBJ2-2
CDR3aa: CASRVQSNTGELFF
CDR3nt: TGTGCCAGCAGGGTACAGTCGAACACCGGGGAGCTGTTTTTT

abundance: .
d_gene: TRBD2
v_gene: TRBV7-2
j_gene: TRBJ2-3
CDR3aa: CASSLARAGGTDTQYF
CDR3nt: TGTGCCAGCAGCTTAGCGCGGGCGGGGGGAACAGATACGCAGTATTTT

abundance: .
d_gene: TRBD1
v_gene: TRBV7-2
j_gene: TRBJ2-7
CDR3aa: CASSLGAAQGAYEQYF
CDR3nt: TGTGCCAGCAGCTTAGGGGCGGCGCAGGGGGCTTACGAGCAGTACTTC

abundance: .
d_gene: TRBD1
v_gene: TRBV6-1
j_gene: TRBJ2-7
CDR3aa: CASSESGGSYEQYF
CDR3nt: TGTGCCAGCAGTGAATCAGGGGGCTCCTACGAGCAGTACTTC

abundance: .
d_gene: .
v_gene: TRBV7-2
j_gene: TRBJ1-1
CDR3aa: CASSLFQGLGTEAFF
CDR3nt: TGTGCCAGCAGCTTATTTCAGGGGTTGGGCACTGAAGCTTTCTTT

abundance: .
d_gene: .
v_gene: TRBV9
j_gene: TRBJ2-2
CDR3aa: CASSPRGSGELFF
CDR3nt: TGTGCCAGCAGCCCCCGAGGATCCGGGGAGCTGTTTTTT

abundance: .
d_gene: .
v_gene: TRBV6-5
j_gene: TRBJ2-2
CDR3aa: CASHLGGAGELFF
CDR3nt: TGTGCCAGCCACCTTGGCGGGGCCGGGGAGCTGTTTTTT

abundance: .
d_gene: .
v_gene: TRBV15
j_gene: TRBJ1-1
CDR3aa: CATSTPGLPNTEAFF
CDR3nt: TGTGCCACCAGCACTCCGGGACTCCCGAACACTGAAGCTTTCTTT

abundance: .
d_gene: .
v_gene: TRBV15
j_gene: TRBJ2-6
CDR3aa: CATSRVQSGANVLTF
CDR3nt: TGTGCCACCAGCAGAGTACAGTCTGGGGCCAACGTCCTGACTTTC

abundance: few
d_gene: .
v_gene: TRBV7-9
j_gene: TRBJ1-1
CDR3aa: CASSRGLVAFF
CDR3nt: TGTGCCAGCAGTCGAGGGTTGGTGGCTTTCTTT

abundance: .
d_gene: TRBD2
v_gene: TRBV5-4
j_gene: TRBJ2-1
CDR3aa: CASSSPGLAGRHNEQFF
CDR3nt: TGTGCCAGCAGCTCTCCGGGACTAGCGGGGCGTCACAATGAGCAGTTCTTC

abundance: .
d_gene: .
v_gene: TRBV6-5
j_gene: TRBJ1-3
CDR3aa: CASRRTDRPGNTIYF
CDR3nt: TGTGCCAGCAGACGGACAGATCGCCCTGGAAACACCATATATTTT

abundance: .
d_gene: .
v_gene: TRBV6-5
j_gene: TRBJ2-7
CDR3aa: CASDEDRVQYF
CDR3nt: TGTGCCAGCGACGAAGACAGAGTGCAGTACTTC

abundance: .
d_gene: TRBD1
v_gene: TRBV7-2
j_gene: TRBJ1-4
CDR3aa: CASRLKRDRVTSNEKLFF
CDR3nt: TGTGCCAGCAGACTAAAACGGGACAGGGTAACGTCTAATGAAAAACTGTTTTTT

abundance: .
d_gene: TRBD1
v_gene: TRBV6-5
j_gene: TRBJ1-1
CDR3aa: CASLDRGTMNTEAFF
CDR3nt: TGTGCCAGCCTTGACAGGGGGACCATGAACACTGAAGCTTTCTTT

abundance: .
d_gene: .
v_gene: TRBV7-2
j_gene: TRBJ1-3
CDR3aa: CASSSTGRDGNTIYF
CDR3nt: TGTGCCAGCAGCTCCACAGGGAGGGATGGAAACACCATATATTTT

abundance: .
d_gene: .
v_gene: TRBV2
j_gene: TRBJ2-7
CDR3aa: CASSRGRGFTMSSYEQYF
CDR3nt: TGTGCCAGCAGTCGGGGCAGGGGATTTACAATGTCTTCCTACGAGCAGTACTTC

abundance: .
d_gene: .
v_gene: TRBV5-1
j_gene: TRBJ2-5
CDR3aa: CASSLLGGETQYF
CDR3nt: TGCGCCAGCAGCTTGTTGGGAGGAGAGACCCAGTACTTC

abundance: once
d_gene: .
v_gene: TRBV5-1
j_gene: TRBJ2-4
CDR3aa: CASSLAGDVGKNIQYF
CDR3nt: TGCGCCAGCAGCTTGGCAGGGGACGTGGGCAAAAACATTCAGTACTTC

abundance: once
d_gene: .
v_gene: TRBV6-5
j_gene: TRBJ1-6
CDR3aa: CASSTWGLDNSPLHF
CDR3nt: TGTGCCAGCAGCACCTGGGGCTTAGATAATTCACCCCTCCACTTT

abundance: .
d_gene: TRBD1
v_gene: TRBV7-6
j_gene: TRBJ1-5
CDR3aa: CASSPDRGFNQPQHF
CDR3nt: TGTGCCAGCAGCCCAGACAGGGGGTTCAATCAGCCCCAGCATTTT